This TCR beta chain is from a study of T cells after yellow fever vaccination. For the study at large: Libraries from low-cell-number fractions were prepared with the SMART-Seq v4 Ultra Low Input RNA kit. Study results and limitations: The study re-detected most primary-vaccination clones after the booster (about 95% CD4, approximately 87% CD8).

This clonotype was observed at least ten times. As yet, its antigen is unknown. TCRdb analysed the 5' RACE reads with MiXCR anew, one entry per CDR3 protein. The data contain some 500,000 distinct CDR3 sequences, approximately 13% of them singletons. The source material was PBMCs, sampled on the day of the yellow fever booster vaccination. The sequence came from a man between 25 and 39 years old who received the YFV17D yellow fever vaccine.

The CDR3 is CASSLLESETQYF. The DNA for the CDR3 is TGTGCCAGCAGCTTACTAGAATCAGAGACCCAGTACTTC. The genes are TRBV7-9 and TRBJ2-5; D is unresolved. Trimming left V 2 bases short and J 4 bases short, with 8 bases between. This CDR3 comprises 13 residues. Germline CDR1 and CDR2: SEHNR and FQNEAQ (reference sequence).